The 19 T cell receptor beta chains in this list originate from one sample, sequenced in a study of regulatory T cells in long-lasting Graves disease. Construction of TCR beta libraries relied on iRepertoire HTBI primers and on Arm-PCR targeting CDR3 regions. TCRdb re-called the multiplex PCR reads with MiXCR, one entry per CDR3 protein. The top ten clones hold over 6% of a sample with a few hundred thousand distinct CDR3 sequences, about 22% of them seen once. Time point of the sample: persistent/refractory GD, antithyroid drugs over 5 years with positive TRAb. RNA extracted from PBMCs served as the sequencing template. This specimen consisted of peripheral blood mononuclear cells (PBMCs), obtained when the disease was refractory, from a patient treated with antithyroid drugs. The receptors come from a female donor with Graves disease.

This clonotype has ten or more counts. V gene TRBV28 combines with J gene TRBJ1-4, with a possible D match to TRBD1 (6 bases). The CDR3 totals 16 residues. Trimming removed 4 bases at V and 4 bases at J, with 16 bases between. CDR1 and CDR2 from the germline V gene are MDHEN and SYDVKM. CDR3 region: CASSYLGGSNNEKLFF. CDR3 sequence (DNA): TGTGCCAGCAGTTACCTAGGGGGGAGTAATAATGAAAAACTGTTTTTT.

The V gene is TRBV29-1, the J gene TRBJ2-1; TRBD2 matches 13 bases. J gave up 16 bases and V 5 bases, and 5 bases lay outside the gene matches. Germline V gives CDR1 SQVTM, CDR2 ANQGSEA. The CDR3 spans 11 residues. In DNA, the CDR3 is TGCAGCGTTACTAGCGGGAGGGAGGGATTCTTC. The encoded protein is CSVTSGREGFF.

In DNA form, the CDR3 reads TGTGCCAGCAGCTTAGAGGGACAGGGGCTCGTCCGGAATCAGCCCCAGCATTTT. Translating it yields CASSLEGQGLVRNQPQHF. This chain uses TRBV7-9 with TRBJ1-5, with 10 bases aligning to TRBD1. V lost 1 base to trimming and J lost 4 bases; unmatched junction nucleotides: 10. This CDR3 comprises 18 residues. Germline V gene data show CDR1 as SEHNR and CDR2 as FQNEAQ (reference sequence).

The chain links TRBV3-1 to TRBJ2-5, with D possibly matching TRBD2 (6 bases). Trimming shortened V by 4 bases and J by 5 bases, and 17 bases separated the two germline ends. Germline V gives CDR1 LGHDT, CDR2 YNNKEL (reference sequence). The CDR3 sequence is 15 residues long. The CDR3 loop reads CASSLSVSGWETQYF. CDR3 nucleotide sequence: TGTGCCAGCAGCCTCTCAGTCAGCGGGTGGGAGACCCAGTACTTC.

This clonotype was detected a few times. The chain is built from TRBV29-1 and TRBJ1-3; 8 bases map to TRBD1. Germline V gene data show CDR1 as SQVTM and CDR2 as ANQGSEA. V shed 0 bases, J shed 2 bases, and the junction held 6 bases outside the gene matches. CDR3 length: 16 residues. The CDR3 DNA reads TGCAGCGTTGAAGATGGGCAGGGGGCAACTGGAAACACCATATATTTT. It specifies CSVEDGQGATGNTIYF.

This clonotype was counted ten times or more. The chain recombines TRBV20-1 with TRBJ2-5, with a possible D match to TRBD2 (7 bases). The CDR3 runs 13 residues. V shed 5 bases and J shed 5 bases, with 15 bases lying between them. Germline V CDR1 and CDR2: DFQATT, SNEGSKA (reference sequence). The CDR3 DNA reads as TGCAGTGCTGGCCGGGGGGCGGGGGAGACCCAGTACTTC. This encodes CSAGRGAGETQYF.

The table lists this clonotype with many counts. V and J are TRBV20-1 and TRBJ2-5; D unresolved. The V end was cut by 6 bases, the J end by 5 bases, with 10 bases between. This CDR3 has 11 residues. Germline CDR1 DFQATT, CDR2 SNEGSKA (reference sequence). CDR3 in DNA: TGCAGTGCGGGGTGGTCGGAGACCCAGTACTTC. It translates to CSAGWSETQYF.

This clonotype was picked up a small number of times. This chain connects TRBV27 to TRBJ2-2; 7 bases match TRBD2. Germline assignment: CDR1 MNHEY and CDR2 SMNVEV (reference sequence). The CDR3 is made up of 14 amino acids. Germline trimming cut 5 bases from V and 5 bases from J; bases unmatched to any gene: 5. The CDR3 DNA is TGTGCCAGCAGTCCCTCGGGAGGAACCGGGGAGCTGTTTTTT. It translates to CASSPSGGTGELFF.

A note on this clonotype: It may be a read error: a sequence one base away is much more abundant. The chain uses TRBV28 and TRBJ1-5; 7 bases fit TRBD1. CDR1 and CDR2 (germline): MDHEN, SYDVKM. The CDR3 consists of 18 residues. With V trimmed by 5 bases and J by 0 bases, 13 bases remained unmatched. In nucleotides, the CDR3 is TGTGCCAGCAGTCAGGACAGGAGTGGTTTGTATAGCAATCAGCCCCAGCATTTT. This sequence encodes CASSQDRSGLYSNQPQHF.

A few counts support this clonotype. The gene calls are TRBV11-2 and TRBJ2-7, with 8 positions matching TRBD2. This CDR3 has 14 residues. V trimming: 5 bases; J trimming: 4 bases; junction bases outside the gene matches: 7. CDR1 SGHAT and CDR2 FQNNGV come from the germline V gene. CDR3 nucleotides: TGTGCCAGCAGCCTAGGAGCGGGAGTTTACGAGCAGTACTTC. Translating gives CASSLGAGVYEQYF.

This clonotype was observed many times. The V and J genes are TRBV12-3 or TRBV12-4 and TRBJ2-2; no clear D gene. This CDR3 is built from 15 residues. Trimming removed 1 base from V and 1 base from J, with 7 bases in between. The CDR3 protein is CASSLVHGNTGELFF. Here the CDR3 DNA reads TGTGCCAGCAGTTTAGTTCACGGGAACACCGGGGAGCTGTTTTTT.

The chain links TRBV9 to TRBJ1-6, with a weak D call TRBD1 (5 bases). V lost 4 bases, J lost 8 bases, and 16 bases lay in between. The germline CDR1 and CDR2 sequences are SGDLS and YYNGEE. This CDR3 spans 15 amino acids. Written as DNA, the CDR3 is TGTGCCAGCAGCCCCAGGGTCGCCGAGGATTCACCCCTCCACTTT. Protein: CASSPRVAEDSPLHF.

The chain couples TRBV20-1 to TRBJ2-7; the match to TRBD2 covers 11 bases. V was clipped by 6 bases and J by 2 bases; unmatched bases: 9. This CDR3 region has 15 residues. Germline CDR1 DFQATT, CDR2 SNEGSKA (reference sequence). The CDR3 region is CSAPIGTSGTYEQYF. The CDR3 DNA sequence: TGCAGTGCCCCCATCGGGACTAGCGGCACCTACGAGCAGTACTTC.

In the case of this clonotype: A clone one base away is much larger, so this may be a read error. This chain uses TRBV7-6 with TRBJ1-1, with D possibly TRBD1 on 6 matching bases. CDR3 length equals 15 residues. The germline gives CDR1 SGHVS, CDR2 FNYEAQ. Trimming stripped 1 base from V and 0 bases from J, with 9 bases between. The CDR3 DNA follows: TGTGCCAGCAGCTTAGGGGGGGACATGAACACTGAAGCTTTCTTT. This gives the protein CASSLGGDMNTEAFF.

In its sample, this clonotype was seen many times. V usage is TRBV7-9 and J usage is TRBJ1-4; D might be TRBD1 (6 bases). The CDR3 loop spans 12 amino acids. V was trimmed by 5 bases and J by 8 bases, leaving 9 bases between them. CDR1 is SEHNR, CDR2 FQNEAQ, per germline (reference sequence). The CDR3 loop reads CASSLGGEKLFF. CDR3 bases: TGTGCCAGCAGCCTGGGGGGCGAAAAACTGTTTTTT.

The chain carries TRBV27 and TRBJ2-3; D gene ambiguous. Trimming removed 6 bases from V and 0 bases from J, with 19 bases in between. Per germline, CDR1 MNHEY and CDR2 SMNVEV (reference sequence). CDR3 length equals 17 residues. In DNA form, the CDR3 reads TGTGCCAGCAGCTCCCTACTCGACTCAGCTAGCACAGATACGCAGTATTTT. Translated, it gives CASSSLLDSASTDTQYF.

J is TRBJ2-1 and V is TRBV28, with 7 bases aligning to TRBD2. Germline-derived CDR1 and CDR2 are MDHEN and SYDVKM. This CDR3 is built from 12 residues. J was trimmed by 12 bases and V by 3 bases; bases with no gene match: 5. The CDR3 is CASSLRGTMQFF. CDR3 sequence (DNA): TGTGCCAGCAGTTTGCGCGGGACTATGCAGTTCTTC. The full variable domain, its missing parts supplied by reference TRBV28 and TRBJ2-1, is DVKVTQSSRYLVKRTGEKVFLECVQDMDHENMFWYRQDPGLGLRLIYFSYDVKMKEKGDIPEGYSVSREKKERFSLILESASTNQTSMYLCASSLRGTMQFFGPGTRLTVL.

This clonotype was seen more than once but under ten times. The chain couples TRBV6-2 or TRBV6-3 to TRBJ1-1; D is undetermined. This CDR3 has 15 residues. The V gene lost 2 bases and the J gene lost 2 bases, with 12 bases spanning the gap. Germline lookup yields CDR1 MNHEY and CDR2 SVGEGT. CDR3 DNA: TGTGCCAGCAGTTACAAGGCAGTCCCCAACACTGAAGCTTTCTTT. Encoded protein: CASSYKAVPNTEAFF.

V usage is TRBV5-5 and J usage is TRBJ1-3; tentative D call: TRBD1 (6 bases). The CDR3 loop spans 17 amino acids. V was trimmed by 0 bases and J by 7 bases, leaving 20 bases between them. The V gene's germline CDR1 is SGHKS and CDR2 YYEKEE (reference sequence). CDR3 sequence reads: CASSLVGTRAAANTIYF. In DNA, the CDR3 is TGTGCCAGCAGCTTGGTAGGGACAAGGGCCGCGGCGAACACCATATATTTT.